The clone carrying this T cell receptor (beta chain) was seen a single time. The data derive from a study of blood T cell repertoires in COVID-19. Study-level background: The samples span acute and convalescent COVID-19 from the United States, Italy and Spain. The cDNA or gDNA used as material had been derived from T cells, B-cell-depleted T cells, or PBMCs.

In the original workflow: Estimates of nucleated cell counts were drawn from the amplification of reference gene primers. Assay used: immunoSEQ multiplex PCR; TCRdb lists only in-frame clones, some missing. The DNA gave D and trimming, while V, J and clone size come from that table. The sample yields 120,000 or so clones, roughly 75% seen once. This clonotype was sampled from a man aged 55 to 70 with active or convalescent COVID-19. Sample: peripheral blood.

DNA of the CDR3: TGTGCCAGCGACACCCAGGGGCAGGGGACCCATGGCTACACCTTC. Protein sequence: CASDTQGQGTHGYTF. J is TRBJ1-2 and V is TRBV11-2, with TRBD1 as a possible D gene (6 bases). The V and J ends lost 8 bases and 6 bases respectively, with 22 bases between them. The CDR3 covers 15 residues. From germline, CDR1 is SGHAT and CDR2 FQNNGV.